The 13 T cell receptor beta chains given below trace back to one sample, sequenced in a study of T cell repertoires in ileal Crohn's disease. Time point: neoterminal ileum biopsy at postoperative endoscopy, about 6 months after surgery. Generated by immunoSEQ multiplex PCR, the TCRdb table keeps only in-frame clones and is missing some. The sample records under 15,000 clones, roughly 80% being singletons. Specimen: ileal tissue. These receptor sequences come from an adult with Crohn's disease.

CDR3 nucleotide sequence: TGTGCCAGCAGGGGTGGACAGGGCTCACCCCTCCACTTT. Its protein product is CASRGGQGSPLHF. The genes are TRBV6-1 and TRBJ1-6; 8 nucleotides align to TRBD1. In germline, CDR1 is MNHNS, CDR2 SASEGT. The ends lost 6 bases at V and 10 bases at J; junction bases unmatched: 5. This CDR3 has 13 amino acids.

This chain connects TRBV4-3 to TRBJ2-1; weak D call: TRBD1 (6 bases). Germline V lookup: CDR1 LGHNA, CDR2 YSLEER. V was trimmed by 0 bases and J by 2 bases, leaving 11 bases between them. The CDR3 sequence is 16 residues long. CDR3 bases: TGCGCCAGCAGCCAAGATCTGGGGGCCCCCTACAATGAGCAGTTCTTC. Residues: CASSQDLGAPYNEQFF.

This clone was recorded only once. This chain links TRBV6-1 with TRBJ2-3, with 9 bases aligning to TRBD2. Germline V gene lookup returns CDR1 MNHNS and CDR2 SASEGT. The CDR3 loop spans 15 amino acids. V shed 6 bases and J 3 bases; nucleotides not matched to a gene: 7. CDR3 residues: CASSKLAGSTDTQYF. As DNA, the CDR3 is TGTGCCAGCAGCAAACTAGCGGGTTCGACAGATACGCAGTATTTT.

This CDR3 is CASSRRGGSGELFF. The CDR3 DNA follows: TGTGCCAGCAGTCGGCGCGGGGGGTCCGGGGAGCTGTTTTTT. V gene TRBV6-5 combines with J gene TRBJ2-2; the match to TRBD2 covers 8 bases. V was clipped by 5 bases and J by 6 bases; unmatched bases: 5. This CDR3 region has 14 residues. Germline V lookup: CDR1 MNHEY, CDR2 SVGAGI.

The chain carries TRBV7-2 and TRBJ2-1; TRBD2 matches 15 bases. The CDR3 contains 16 residues. V trimming: 3 bases; J trimming: 8 bases; junction bases outside the gene matches: 5. CDR1 SGHTA and CDR2 FQGNSA come from the germline V gene. The CDR3 bases are TGTGCCAGCAGCTTTGGAGGACTAGCGGGAGGGTATGAGCAGTTCTTC. Translated, it gives CASSFGGLAGGYEQFF.

The CDR3 DNA follows: TGTGCCAGCAGCTTAGCGGCGGGAGATACGCAGTATTTT. The encoded protein is CASSLAAGDTQYF. The chain is built from TRBV11-2 and TRBJ2-3, with TRBD2 as a possible D gene (5 bases). Germline V gene lookup returns CDR1 SGHAT and CDR2 FQNNGV. V shed 1 base and J shed 5 bases, with 7 bases lying between them. The CDR3 consists of 13 residues.

The V gene is TRBV30, the J gene TRBJ1-2; 7 positions match TRBD1. The V gene's germline CDR1 is GTSNPN and CDR2 SVGIG (reference sequence). There are 16 residues in the CDR3. The V gene end was trimmed by 3 bases and the J gene end by 8 bases; junction bases not matched to a gene: 18. CDR3 protein: CAWRDKGARRTGGYTF. CDR3 nucleotides: TGTGCCTGGAGGGATAAGGGGGCGAGACGGACTGGAGGCTACACCTTC.

This clone occurred once. The rearrangement joins TRBV9 to TRBJ1-2, with 7 nucleotides matching TRBD1. Germline loops: CDR1 SGDLS, CDR2 YYNGEE. V was pared by 3 bases and J by 0 bases, with 5 bases of the junction left unmatched. There are 15 residues in the CDR3. CDR3 in amino acids: CASSARQGSNYGYTF. The CDR3 coding sequence is TGTGCCAGCAGCGCACGACAGGGTTCTAACTATGGCTACACCTTC. The full variable domain, rest sourced from reference TRBV9 and TRBJ1-2, is DSGVTQTPKHLITATGQRVTLRCSPRSGDLSVYWYQQSLDQGLQFLIQYYNGEERAKGNILERFSAQQFPDLHSELNLSSLELGDSALYFCASSARQGSNYGYTFGSGTRLTVV.

To note about this clone: Relative to the germline gene, one junction end is altered; a read error may explain this. The identical CDR3 is also encoded by other nucleotide sequences in the sample. The chain combines TRBV5-4 with TRBJ1-6; 8 nucleotides agree with TRBD1. Germline lookup yields CDR1 SGHNT and CDR2 YYREEE (reference sequence). This CDR3 comprises 15 residues. As DNA, the CDR3 is TGTGCCAGCAGCTTGCAGGGGGCGGGTAATTCCCCCCTCCACTTT. It translates to CASSLQGAGNSPLHF.

This rearrangement joins TRBV25-1 to TRBJ2-5; 7 bases line up with TRBD1. With 1 base clipped from V and 2 bases from J, the junction kept 7 bases outside the gene matches. The CDR3 spans 16 residues. CDR1 MGHDK and CDR2 SYGVNS come from the germline V gene. DNA for the CDR3: TGTGCCAGCAGTGAATTTGGGACAGTCACACAAGAGACCCAGTACTTC. It is translated as CASSEFGTVTQETQYF.

DNA for the CDR3: TGTGCCAGCAGTTCAGGGGCCCCATCACCCCTCCACTTT. It yields the protein CASSSGAPSPLHF. J is TRBJ1-6 and V is TRBV5-4, with a weak D call TRBD1 (6 bases). V lost 5 bases and J 10 bases, leaving 13 bases between the germline ends. The CDR3 has 13 amino acids. Germline-derived CDR1 and CDR2 are SGHNT and YYREEE (reference sequence).

In this sample, this clone turned up once. A much larger clone sits a single nucleotide away, making a read error possible. In the same sample, other DNA sequences code for this CDR3. The V call is TRBV10-2, the J call TRBJ1-2; D is possibly TRBD1 (5 bases). The CDR3 runs to 13 residues. Germline V gene data show CDR1 as WSHSY and CDR2 as SAAADI. The ends were cut back, 6 bases at V and 4 bases at J, with 12 bases in the middle. The CDR3 reads CASSPGVGYGYTF. The CDR3 nucleotides are TGCGCCAGCAGCCCGGGGGTAGGCTATGGCTACACCTTC.

The V call is TRBV28, the J call TRBJ1-2; TRBD1 is a possible D gene (5 bases). Trimming left V 5 bases short and J 12 bases short, with 19 bases between. The germline CDR1 and CDR2 sequences are MDHEN and SYDVKM. This CDR3 is 13 amino acids long. This CDR3 reads CASSTDILVGNTF. The DNA for the CDR3 is TGTGCCAGCAGTACGGACATTTTGGTTGGTAACACCTTC.